Given below is one TCR beta chain in context. Original methodology: Nucleated cell counts were estimated from reference gene primer amplification. Produced via immunoSEQ multiplex PCR; TCRdb's table is partial and in-frame only. For V, J and clone size, that table is used; D and trimming come from the DNA. The data contain approximately 140,000 clones, about 88% of them singletons. These data are taken from a study of blood T cell repertoires in COVID-19. Germline assignment: CDR1 KGHSH and CDR2 LQKENI. Trimming pared 3 bases from V and 3 bases from J, leaving 6 bases between. The CDR3 is 12 amino acids.

This rearrangement joins TRBV18 to TRBJ2-7, with D hard to call. Specimen: peripheral blood. This clonotype was obtained from a woman aged 80 or over with acute or convalescent COVID-19. CDR3 in DNA: TGTGCCAGCTCACCGCAGGTCTACGAGCAGTACTTC. As protein: CASSPQVYEQYF.